This is a list of T cell receptor beta chains from one sample in a study of CD8 T cells in ankylosing spondylitis. Each CDR3 protein gets one entry after TCRdb re-called the 5' RACE reads with MiXCR. The sample holds a few hundred thousand distinct CDR3 sequences, 15% to 20% seen once. The sample consisted of blood, either unsorted or a sorted T cell fraction (not recorded which). These receptors originate from a male donor with ankylosing spondylitis or in good health (not recorded which). Each CDR3 is given with its conserved first and last residue. D genes are given only for firm matches. Rows give clone size only sometimes, using once, few, many, or a class for an expanded clone.

CDR3,DNA,J,D,size,V
CSVYPDTEYEQYF,TGCAGCGTCTACCCCGACACGGAATACGAGCAGTACTTC,TRBJ2-7,NA,few,TRBV29-1
CASTSDSPTETQYF,TGCGCCAGCACTTCGGACAGTCCAACGGAGACCCAGTACTTC,TRBJ2-5,NA,few,TRBV5-1
CASSSTELAGVTNTGELFF,TGTGCCAGCAGCTCAACTGAACTGGCGGGAGTGACGAACACCGGGGAGCTGTTTTTT,TRBJ2-2,TRBD2,NA,TRBV11-2
CASSWTSASYNEQFF,TGTGCCAGCAGCTGGACTAGCGCCTCCTACAATGAGCAGTTCTTC,TRBJ2-1,TRBD2,NA,TRBV7-9
CASSLAESYEQYF,TGTGCCAGCAGCTTAGCAGAGAGCTACGAGCAGTACTTC,TRBJ2-7,NA,few,TRBV7-2
CASSPRKGPHTDTQYF,TGTGCCAGCAGCCCCCGGAAGGGTCCCCACACAGATACGCAGTATTTT,TRBJ2-3,NA,NA,TRBV9
CASSLSRRAGHEQYF,TGTGCCAGCAGCTTAAGTCGCAGGGCGGGCCACGAGCAGTACTTC,TRBJ2-7,NA,few,TRBV7-6
CSVEWGGFSGRTDTQYF,TGCAGCGTTGAATGGGGGGGGTTTTCGGGCCGCACAGATACGCAGTATTTT,TRBJ2-3,TRBD2,NA,TRBV29-1
CASSLTLTGVNEQFF,TGTGCCAGCAGCTTAACGTTAACAGGGGTAAATGAGCAGTTCTTC,TRBJ2-1,TRBD1,NA,TRBV7-3
CASSQDWTGADTQYF,TGCGCCAGCAGCCAAGATTGGACAGGGGCAGATACGCAGTATTTT,TRBJ2-3,TRBD1,many,TRBV4-3
CATSRVGQHSYEQYF,TGTGCCACCAGCAGAGTCGGACAGCACTCCTACGAGCAGTACTTC,TRBJ2-7,NA,NA,TRBV15
CASSLLLNYEQYF,TGTGCCAGCAGTTTACTTCTGAATTACGAGCAGTACTTC,TRBJ2-7,NA,few,TRBV28
CASSALAGGLEAQFF,TGTGCCAGCAGCGCATTAGCGGGAGGGCTAGAGGCGCAGTTCTTC,TRBJ2-1,TRBD2,NA,TRBV9
CASSFFRAGDTGELFF,TGTGCCAGCAGTTTCTTCAGGGCAGGGGACACCGGGGAGCTGTTTTTT,TRBJ2-2,NA,few,TRBV6-5
CASSSYNSPLHF,TGTGCCAGCAGCTCCTATAATTCACCCCTCCACTTT,TRBJ1-6,NA,many,TRBV7-2
CASSLAGAGNQPQHF,TGCGCCAGCAGCTTGGCCGGGGCAGGCAATCAGCCCCAGCATTTT,TRBJ1-5,NA,many,TRBV7-8
CATSRDSLGVSGNTIYF,TGTGCCACCAGCAGAGATTCGCTAGGGGTGTCTGGAAACACCATATATTTT,TRBJ1-3,NA,NA,TRBV15
CATSDPRQANTDTQYF,TGTGCCACCAGTGACCCTAGACAGGCCAACACAGATACGCAGTATTTT,TRBJ2-3,NA,NA,TRBV24-1
CSVISGLATTSGEQYF,TGCAGCGTGATCTCCGGACTAGCGACGACCTCTGGGGAGCAGTACTTC,TRBJ2-7,TRBD2,NA,TRBV29-1
CASSLGRTSETYNEQFF,TGTGCCAGCAGCTTAGGACGGACTAGCGAAACCTACAATGAGCAGTTCTTC,TRBJ2-1,TRBD2,NA,TRBV11-2
CASSLTSGTGETQYF,TGTGCCAGCAGCCTGACTAGCGGGACGGGAGAGACCCAGTACTTC,TRBJ2-5,TRBD2,NA,TRBV7-2
CASSVVGYTDTQYF,TGTGCCAGCAGCGTAGTGGGGTACACAGATACGCAGTATTTT,TRBJ2-3,NA,many,TRBV9
CASSQVVLAKNIQYF,TGCGCCAGCAGCCAAGTCGTGCTAGCCAAAAACATTCAGTACTTC,TRBJ2-4,NA,NA,TRBV4-1
CASSDTEGDTQYF,TGTGCCAGCTCGGACACCGAGGGAGATACGCAGTATTTT,TRBJ2-3,NA,NA,TRBV18
CASRRLAGGPDNEQFF,TGTGCCAGCAGAAGATTAGCGGGAGGGCCCGACAATGAGCAGTTCTTC,TRBJ2-1,TRBD2,many,TRBV6-1
CASSYFSGANVLTF,TGTGCCAGCAGTTATTTCTCTGGGGCCAACGTCCTGACTTTC,TRBJ2-6,NA,few,TRBV6-5
CASSGDAGLAGTEQYF,TGTGCCAGCAGTGGGGATGCGGGACTAGCGGGAACCGAGCAGTACTTC,TRBJ2-7,TRBD2,NA,TRBV25-1
CASSLTAGSYEQYF,TGTGCCAGCAGTTTGACGGCGGGTTCCTACGAGCAGTACTTC,TRBJ2-7,NA,many,TRBV28
CASSPGTSGTYNEQFF,TGTGCCAGCAGTCCCGGGACTAGCGGGACCTACAATGAGCAGTTCTTC,TRBJ2-1,TRBD2,many,TRBV27
CASSPHSSYEQYF,TGTGCCAGCAGCCCTCATAGCTCCTACGAGCAGTACTTC,TRBJ2-7,NA,many,TRBV7-9
CAISEGLAGVYEQFF,TGTGCCATCAGTGAGGGACTAGCGGGAGTTTACGAGCAGTTCTTC,TRBJ2-1,TRBD2,NA,TRBV10-3
CATSRDIATWDEQFF,TGTGCCACCAGCAGAGATATAGCGACTTGGGATGAGCAGTTCTTC,TRBJ2-1,NA,few,TRBV15
CASSLFSYGYTF,TGTGCCAGCAGTTTATTCAGCTATGGCTACACCTTC,TRBJ1-2,NA,NA,TRBV12-3/TRBV12-4
CASSDEYTQYF,TGTGCCAGCAGCGACGAGTATACGCAGTATTTT,TRBJ2-3,NA,few,TRBV6-5
CASSQDLVRAGGAYNEQFF,TGCGCCAGCAGCCAAGATCTTGTCCGAGCGGGAGGAGCCTACAATGAGCAGTTCTTC,TRBJ2-1,TRBD2,many,TRBV4-3